This TCR beta chain was found in a study of radiation and T cells in renal cell carcinoma. Trimming removed 8 bases from V and 0 bases from J, with 16 bases in between. The V gene's germline CDR1 is MNHNY and CDR2 SVGAGI (reference sequence). The CDR3 has 15 amino acids. Documented time point: blood 4 weeks post-SBRT, at nephrectomy. Indicated treatment: 15 Gy SBRT to primary tumor, nephrectomy 4 weeks later. The repertoire was sequenced with immunoSEQ multiplex PCR; TCRdb's copy has only in-frame clones and lacks some. The sample has around 99,000 clones; more than 65% are singletons. The TCR originated in a man aged 55 to 70 with renal cell carcinoma. The V gene is TRBV6-6, the J gene TRBJ1-1; D is perhaps TRBD1 (5 bases). Sample: blood, taken from a patient whose treatment included radiotherapy and nephrectomy. CDR3: CASGQSSGLNTEAFF. The DNA for the CDR3 is TGTGCCAGCGGTCAGTCCTCGGGACTGAACACTGAAGCTTTCTTT.